This T cell receptor beta chain was captured by sequencing in a study of blood T cell repertoires in COVID-19. Study-wide context: The analysed material was cDNA or gDNA that came from T cells, B-cell-depleted T cells, or PBMCs.

Data came from immunoSEQ multiplex PCR; TCRdb stores just in-frame clones and leaves some out. The sample has about 210,000 clones; approximately 80% are singletons. Germline V CDR1 and CDR2: SEHNR, FQNEAQ (reference sequence). The CDR3 runs to 13 residues. V was pared by 5 bases and J by 4 bases, with 11 bases between. The clonotype was recovered from a human donor in a cohort sampled during active COVID-19. Material: peripheral blood. The chain joins TRBV7-9 to TRBJ1-1, with D unclear. The CDR3 DNA reads TGTGCCAGCAGCCCCCGACTCAGCACTGAAGCTTTCTTT. Protein sequence: CASSPRLSTEAFF. Full variable domain (missing parts from reference TRBV7-9 and TRBJ1-1): DTGVSQNPRHKITKRGQNVTFRCDPISEHNRLYWYRQTLGQGPEFLTYFQNEAQLEKSRLLSDRFSAERPKGSFSTLEIQRTEQGDSAMYLCASSPRLSTEAFFGQGTRLTVV.